The clone carrying this T cell receptor beta chain was counted once. No antigen is known for it. The sample originates from a study of T cell responses to AZD1222 COVID-19 vaccine. Findings and caveats of the study: Baseline serostatus was positive in only a handful of AZD1222 recipients. The peak T cell response came first, and repertoires were sampled only after it. Elevations in Spike-specific TCR breadth and depth followed administration of two AZD1222 doses.

V was trimmed by 3 bases and J by 0 bases, leaving 6 bases between them. The CDR3 runs 13 residues. Germline V gene lookup returns CDR1 SGHKS and CDR2 YYEKEE (reference sequence). TCRdb keeps only in-frame clones here, not all; method: immunoSEQ multiplex PCR. The data hold over 150,000 clones, with 88% observed a single time. V is TRBV5-5 and J is TRBJ1-1; a possible D gene is TRBD1 (5 bases). The TCR was taken from an adult in good health. This sample comprised peripheral blood, obtained on day 0 of AZD1222 vaccination. In DNA form, the CDR3 reads TGTGCCAGCAGCTGGACACTGAACACTGAAGCTTTCTTT. Protein sequence: CASSWTLNTEAFF.